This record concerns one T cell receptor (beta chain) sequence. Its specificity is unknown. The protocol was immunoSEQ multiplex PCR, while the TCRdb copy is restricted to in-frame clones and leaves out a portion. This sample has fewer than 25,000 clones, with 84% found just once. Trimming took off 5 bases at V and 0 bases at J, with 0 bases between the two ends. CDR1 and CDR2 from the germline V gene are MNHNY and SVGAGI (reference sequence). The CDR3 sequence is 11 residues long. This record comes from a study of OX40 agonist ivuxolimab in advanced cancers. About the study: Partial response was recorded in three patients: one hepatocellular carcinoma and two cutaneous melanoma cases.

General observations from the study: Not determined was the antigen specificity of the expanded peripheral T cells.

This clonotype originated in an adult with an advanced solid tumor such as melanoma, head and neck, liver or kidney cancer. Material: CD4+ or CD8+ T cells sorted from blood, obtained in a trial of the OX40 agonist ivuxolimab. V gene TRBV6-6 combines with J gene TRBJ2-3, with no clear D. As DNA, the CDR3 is TGTGCCAGCAGTAGCACAGATACGCAGTATTTT. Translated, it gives CASSSTDTQYF.